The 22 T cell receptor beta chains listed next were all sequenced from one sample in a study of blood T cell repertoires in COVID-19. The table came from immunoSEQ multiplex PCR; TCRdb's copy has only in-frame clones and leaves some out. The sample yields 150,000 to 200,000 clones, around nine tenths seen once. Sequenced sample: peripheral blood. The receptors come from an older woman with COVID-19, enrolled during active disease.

This CDR3 reads CASSLPLAGGQYNEQFF. CDR3 DNA sequence: TGTGCCAGCAGCTTGCCCCTAGCGGGGGGCCAATACAATGAGCAGTTCTTC. V and J are TRBV5-4 and TRBJ2-1, with TRBD2 matching 11 bases. With V trimmed by 1 base and J by 4 bases, 7 bases remained unmatched. CDR1 and CDR2 from the germline V gene are SGHNT and YYREEE (reference sequence). The CDR3 loop spans 17 amino acids.

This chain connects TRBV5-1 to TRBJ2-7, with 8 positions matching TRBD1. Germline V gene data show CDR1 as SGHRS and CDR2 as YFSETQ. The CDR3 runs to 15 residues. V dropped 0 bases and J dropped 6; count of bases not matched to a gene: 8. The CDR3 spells CASSLAGDRSGEQYF. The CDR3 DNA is TGCGCCAGCAGCTTGGCGGGGGACAGGAGCGGCGAGCAGTACTTC.

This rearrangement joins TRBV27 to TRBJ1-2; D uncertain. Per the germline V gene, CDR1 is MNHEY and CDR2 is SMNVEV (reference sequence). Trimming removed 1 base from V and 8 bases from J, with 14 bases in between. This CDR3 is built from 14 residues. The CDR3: CASSLLGVAGGYTF. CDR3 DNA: TGTGCCAGCAGTTTATTGGGAGTTGCTGGAGGCTACACCTTC.

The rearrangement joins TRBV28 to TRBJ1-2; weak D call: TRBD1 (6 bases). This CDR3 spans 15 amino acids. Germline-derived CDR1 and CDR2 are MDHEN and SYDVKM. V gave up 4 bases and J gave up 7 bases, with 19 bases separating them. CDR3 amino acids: CASSSTVPGDRGYTF. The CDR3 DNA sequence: TGTGCCAGCAGTTCTACTGTACCAGGGGATCGTGGCTACACCTTC.

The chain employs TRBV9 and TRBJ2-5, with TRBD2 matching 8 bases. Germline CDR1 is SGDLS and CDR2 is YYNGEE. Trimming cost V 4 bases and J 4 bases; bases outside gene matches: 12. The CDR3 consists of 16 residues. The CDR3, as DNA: TGTGCCAGCAGCTCTGGTGCGAGAGCGGGGGCAGAGACCCAGTACTTC. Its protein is CASSSGARAGAETQYF. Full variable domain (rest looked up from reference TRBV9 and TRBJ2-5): DSGVTQTPKHLITATGQRVTLRCSPRSGDLSVYWYQQSLDQGLQFLIQYYNGEERAKGNILERFSAQQFPDLHSELNLSSLELGDSALYFCASSSGARAGAETQYFGPGTRLLVL.

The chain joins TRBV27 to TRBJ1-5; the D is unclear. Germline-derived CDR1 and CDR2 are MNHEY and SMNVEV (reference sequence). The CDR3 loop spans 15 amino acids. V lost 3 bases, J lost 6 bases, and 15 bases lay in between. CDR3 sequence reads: CASSFGAGLGQPQHF. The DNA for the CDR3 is TGTGCCAGCAGTTTTGGCGCAGGACTAGGTCAGCCCCAGCATTTT.

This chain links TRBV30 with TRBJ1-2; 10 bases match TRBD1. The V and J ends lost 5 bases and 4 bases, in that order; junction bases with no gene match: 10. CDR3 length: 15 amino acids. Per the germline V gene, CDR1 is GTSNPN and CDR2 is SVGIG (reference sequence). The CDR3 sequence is CAWGWTGGVGYGYTF. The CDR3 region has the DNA TGTGCCTGGGGCTGGACAGGGGGTGTTGGCTATGGCTACACCTTC.

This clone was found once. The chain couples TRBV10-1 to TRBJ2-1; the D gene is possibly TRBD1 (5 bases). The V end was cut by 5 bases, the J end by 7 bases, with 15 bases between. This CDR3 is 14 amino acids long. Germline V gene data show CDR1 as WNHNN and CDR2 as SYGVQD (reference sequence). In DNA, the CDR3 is TGCGCCAGCAGTCCACAGGTCACCACAAATGAGCAGTTCTTC. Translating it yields CASSPQVTTNEQFF.

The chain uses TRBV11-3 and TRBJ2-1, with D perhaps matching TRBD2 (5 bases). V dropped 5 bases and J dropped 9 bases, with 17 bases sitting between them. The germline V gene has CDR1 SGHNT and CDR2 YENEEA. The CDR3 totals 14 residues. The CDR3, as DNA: TGTGCCAGCAGCCCCTACCGACGGGAAGCTGAGCAGTTCTTC. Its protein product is CASSPYRREAEQFF.

The CDR3 coding sequence is TGTGCCAGCAGCTTAGAGCCGGGAGGAGGCTACACCTTC. Its translation is CASSLEPGGGYTF. The chain recombines TRBV5-6 with TRBJ1-2, with D unclear. The CDR3 extends over 13 amino acids. With 2 bases removed from V and 8 bases from J, the gap between germline ends came to 13 bases. Germline assignment: CDR1 SGHDT and CDR2 YYEEEE.

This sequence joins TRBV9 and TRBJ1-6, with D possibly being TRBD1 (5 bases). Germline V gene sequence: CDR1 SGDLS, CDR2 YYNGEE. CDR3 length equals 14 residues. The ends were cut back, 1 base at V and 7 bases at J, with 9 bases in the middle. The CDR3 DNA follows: TGTGCCAGCAGCGTATGGGGCACGAATTCACCCCTCCACTTT. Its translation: CASSVWGTNSPLHF.

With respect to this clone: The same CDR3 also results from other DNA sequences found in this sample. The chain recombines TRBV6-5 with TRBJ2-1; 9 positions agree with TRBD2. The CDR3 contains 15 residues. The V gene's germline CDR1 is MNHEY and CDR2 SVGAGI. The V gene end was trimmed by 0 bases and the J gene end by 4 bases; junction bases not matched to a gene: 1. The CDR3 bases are TGTGCCAGCAGTTACTCTAGCGGGGGTTACAATGAGCAGTTCTTC. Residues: CASSYSSGGYNEQFF.

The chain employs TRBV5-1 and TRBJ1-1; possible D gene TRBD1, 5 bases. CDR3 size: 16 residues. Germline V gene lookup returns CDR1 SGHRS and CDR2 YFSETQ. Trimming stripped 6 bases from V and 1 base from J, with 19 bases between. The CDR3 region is CASIPLGGNWNTEAFF. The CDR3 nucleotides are TGCGCCAGCATCCCCCTGGGGGGGAACTGGAACACTGAAGCTTTCTTT. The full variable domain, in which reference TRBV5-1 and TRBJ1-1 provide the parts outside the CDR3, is KAGVTQTPRYLIKTRGQQVTLSCSPISGHRSVSWYQQTPGQGLQFLFEYFSETQRNKGNFPGRFSGRQFSNSRSEMNVSTLELGDSALYLCASIPLGGNWNTEAFFGQGTRLTVV.

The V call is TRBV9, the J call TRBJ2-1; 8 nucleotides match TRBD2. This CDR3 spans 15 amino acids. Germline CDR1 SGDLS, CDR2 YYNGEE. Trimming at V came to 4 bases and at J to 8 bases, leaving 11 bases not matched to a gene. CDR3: CASSPGGGIVYEQFF. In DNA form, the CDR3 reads TGTGCCAGCAGCCCCGGGGGGGGAATTGTCTATGAGCAGTTCTTC.

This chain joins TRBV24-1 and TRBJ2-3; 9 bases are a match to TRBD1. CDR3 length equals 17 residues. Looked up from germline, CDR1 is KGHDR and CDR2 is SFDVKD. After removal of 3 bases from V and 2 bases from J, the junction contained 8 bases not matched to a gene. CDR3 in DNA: TGTGCCACCAGTGATCAGGGACAGGGAATTATCACAGATACGCAGTATTTT. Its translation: CATSDQGQGIITDTQYF.

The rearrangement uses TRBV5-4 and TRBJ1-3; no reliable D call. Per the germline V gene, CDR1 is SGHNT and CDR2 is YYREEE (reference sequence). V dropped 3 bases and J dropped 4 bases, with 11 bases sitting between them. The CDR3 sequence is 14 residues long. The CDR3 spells CASSSASGGNTIYF. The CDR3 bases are TGTGCCAGCAGCTCAGCCTCGGGGGGAAACACCATATATTTT.

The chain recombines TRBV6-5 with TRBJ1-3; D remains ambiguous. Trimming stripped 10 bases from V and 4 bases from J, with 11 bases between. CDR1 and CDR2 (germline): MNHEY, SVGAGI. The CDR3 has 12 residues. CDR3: CATRSGGNTIYF. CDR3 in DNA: TGTGCCACCAGAAGCGGGGGAAACACCATATATTTT.

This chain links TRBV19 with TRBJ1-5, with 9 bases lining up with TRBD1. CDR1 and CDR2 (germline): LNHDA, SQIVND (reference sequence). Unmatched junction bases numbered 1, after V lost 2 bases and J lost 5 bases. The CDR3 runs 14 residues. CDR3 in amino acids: CASSIRDRDQPQHF. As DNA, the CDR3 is TGTGCCAGTAGTATAAGGGACAGGGATCAGCCCCAGCATTTT.

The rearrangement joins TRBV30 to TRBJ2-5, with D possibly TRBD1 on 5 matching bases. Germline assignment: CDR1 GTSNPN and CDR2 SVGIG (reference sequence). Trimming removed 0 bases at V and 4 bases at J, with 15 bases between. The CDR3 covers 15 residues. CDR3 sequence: CAWSVRQGGRETQYF. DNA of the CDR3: TGTGCCTGGAGTGTAAGGCAGGGCGGCCGAGAGACCCAGTACTTC. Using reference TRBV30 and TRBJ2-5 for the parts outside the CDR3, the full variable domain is SQTIHQWPATLVQPVGSPLSLECTVEGTSNPNLYWYRQAAGRGLQLLFYSVGIGQISSEVPQNLSASRPQDRQFILSSKKLLLSDSGFYLCAWSVRQGGRETQYFGPGTRLLVL.

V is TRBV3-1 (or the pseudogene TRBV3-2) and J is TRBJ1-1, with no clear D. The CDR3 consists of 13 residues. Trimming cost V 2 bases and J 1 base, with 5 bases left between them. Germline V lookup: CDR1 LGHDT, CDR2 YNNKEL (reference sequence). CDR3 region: CASSQSENTEAFF. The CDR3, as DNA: TGTGCCAGCAGCCAATCAGAGAACACTGAAGCTTTCTTT.

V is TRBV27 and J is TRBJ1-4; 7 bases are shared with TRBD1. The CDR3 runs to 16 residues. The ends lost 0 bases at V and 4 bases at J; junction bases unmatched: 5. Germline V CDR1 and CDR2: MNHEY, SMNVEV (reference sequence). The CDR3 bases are TGTGCCAGCAGTTTATCACGGGACAGCCGTAATGAAAAACTGTTTTTT. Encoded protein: CASSLSRDSRNEKLFF.

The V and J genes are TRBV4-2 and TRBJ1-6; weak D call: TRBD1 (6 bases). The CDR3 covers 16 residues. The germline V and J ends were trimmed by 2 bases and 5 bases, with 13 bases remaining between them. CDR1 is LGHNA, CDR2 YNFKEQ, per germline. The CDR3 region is CASSQSPTGHNSPLHF. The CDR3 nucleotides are TGTGCCAGCAGCCAATCCCCGACAGGACATAATTCACCCCTCCACTTT.